These 27 T cell receptor beta chains came from one sample sequenced in a study of T cells in Graves' hyperthyroidism and ophthalmopathy. It was RNA transcripts that yielded the amplified TCR beta CDR3 regions. First-round RT-PCR with HTBI primers amplified the TCR CDR3 region. TCRdb fed the multiplex PCR reads into MiXCR, producing one record per CDR3 protein. Of approximately 380,000 distinct CDR3 sequences detected, around 20% appear once; the ten largest clones hold 35% to 50%. The sample comprised blood. The receptors were sampled from a man between 18 and 35 years old with Graves' ophthalmopathy.

This clonotype was counted only a few times. This chain uses TRBV6-5 with TRBJ2-7; D is undetermined. The CDR3 totals 15 residues. V gave up 0 bases and J gave up 3 bases, with 12 bases separating them. Germline values: CDR1 MNHEY, CDR2 SVGAGI. CDR3 nucleotides: TGTGCCAGCAGTTACTCGCCCAAGCTGGACTACGAGCAGTACTTC. Translated, it gives CASSYSPKLDYEQYF.

This sequence joins TRBV18 and TRBJ2-7; D is ambiguous. CDR1 is KGHSH, CDR2 LQKENI, per germline. V lost 4 bases and J lost 3, with 10 bases in between. The CDR3 is made up of 13 amino acids. CDR3 bases: TGTGCCAGCTCACAGGGAATAGGCTACGAGCAGTACTTC. Translation gives CASSQGIGYEQYF.

About this clonotype: A much larger clone lies a single base off, so this may be a read error. This chain links TRBV5-1 with TRBJ2-2, with D perhaps matching TRBD2 (5 bases). Germline CDR1 SGHRS, CDR2 YFSETQ. Trimming left V 4 bases short and J 6 bases short, with 13 bases between. The length of the CDR3 is 14 residues. CDR3 region: CASSGRSNAGELFF. As DNA, the CDR3 is TGCGCCAGCAGCGGGAGATCCAACGCCGGGGAGCTGTTTTTT.

This clonotype was counted between two and nine times. V and J are TRBV20-1 and TRBJ1-2, with 9 nucleotides matching TRBD1. The J segment lost 2 bases and the V segment lost 6 bases, leaving 22 bases of the junction unmatched. CDR1 and CDR2 (germline): DFQATT, SNEGSKA (reference sequence). The CDR3 spans 19 residues. The CDR3 spells CSAPRNPYTGQGTNYGYTF. The CDR3 DNA reads as TGCAGTGCCCCGCGGAACCCCTATACGGGACAGGGTACCAACTATGGCTACACCTTC.

This clonotype was found once. The rearrangement links TRBV5-1 to TRBJ2-1; D ambiguous. The J call is uncertain, as TRBJ2-7 better fits the DNA end. Germline CDR1 reads SGHRS; CDR2 reads YFSETQ. The length of the CDR3 is 13 residues. CDR3 protein: CASSTSFRSEQYF. CDR3 DNA: TGCGCCAGCAGTACGAGCTTCCGGAGTGAGCAGTACTTC.

This clonotype showed up just a few times. The chain employs TRBV4-1 and TRBJ2-7; no reliable D call. The CDR3 runs to 12 residues. In germline, CDR1 is MGHRA, CDR2 YSYEKL. Between the trimmed V and J ends, which lost 3 bases and 4 bases, there was a span of 7 bases. The CDR3 reads CASSQLGYEQYF. The CDR3 nucleotides are TGCGCCAGCAGCCAGTTGGGGTACGAGCAGTACTTC.

This clonotype was observed many times. The rearrangement joins TRBV14 to TRBJ1-1, with 8 bases aligning to TRBD1. V shed 3 bases and J 9 bases; nucleotides not matched to a gene: 6. Germline-derived CDR1 and CDR2 are SGHDN and FVKESK. The CDR3 contains 13 residues. The CDR3 reads CASSQAGTGKAFF. Here the CDR3 DNA reads TGTGCCAGCAGCCAGGCCGGGACAGGTAAAGCTTTCTTT.

This clonotype was observed at least ten times. This chain links TRBV20-1 with TRBJ2-5; TRBD2 aligns across 11 bases. The CDR3 loop spans 15 amino acids. The J segment lost 3 bases and the V segment lost 2 bases, leaving 5 bases of the junction unmatched. The germline V gene encodes CDR1 DFQATT and CDR2 SNEGSKA (reference sequence). For the CDR3, the DNA is TGCAGTGCTAGAAGGGGTAGCGGGGGGGAAGAGACCCAGTACTTC. Residues: CSARRGSGGEETQYF.

This clonotype was found many times. The chain links TRBV11-1 to TRBJ2-2; TRBD1 might be the D (6 bases). Germline V gene lookup returns CDR1 SGHAT and CDR2 FQDESV (reference sequence). V was shortened by 2 bases and J by 4 bases, with 11 bases between the two germline ends. The length of the CDR3 is 15 residues. The CDR3: CASSLQQGTTGELFF. CDR3 DNA: TGTGCCAGCAGCTTACAACAGGGTACCACCGGGGAGCTGTTTTTT.

V usage is TRBV29-1 and J usage is TRBJ2-5, with 10 bases lining up with TRBD2. CDR1 SQVTM and CDR2 ANQGSEA come from the germline V gene. V lost 1 base to trimming and J lost 5 bases; unmatched junction nucleotides: 7. The CDR3 has 15 residues. The CDR3 DNA follows: TGCAGCGTTGAAGCCAGCGGGGGGGCGGGGGAGACCCAGTACTTC. It translates to CSVEASGGAGETQYF.

Notes on this clonotype: The missing conserved phenylalanine or tryptophan at the end of this CDR3 makes a read error likely. The chain has TRBV24-1 and TRBJ2-1; the match to TRBD2 covers 8 bases. Trimming took 5 bases from V and 1 from J; bases not matched to a gene: 9. This CDR3 is built from 17 residues. Per germline, CDR1 KGHDR and CDR2 SFDVKD. DNA for the CDR3: TGTGCCACCAGTGGTACACTAGCGGTCGGATCCTACAATGAGCAGTTCCTC. Translation gives CATSGTLAVGSYNEQFL.

This clonotype was recorded many times. The chain is built from TRBV7-9 and TRBJ1-2, with a possible D match to TRBD1 (5 bases). The CDR3 runs to 15 residues. CDR1 SEHNR and CDR2 FQNEAQ come from the germline V gene (reference sequence). Between the trimmed V and J ends, which lost 1 base and 2 bases, there was a span of 11 bases. As DNA, the CDR3 is TGTGCCAGCAGCTTAGGCCGGGGGTTAAACTATGGCTACACCTTC. This translates into CASSLGRGLNYGYTF.

This chain joins TRBV11-2 and TRBJ2-3, with 11 bases that match TRBD1. The CDR3 is 16 amino acids. Germline V lookup: CDR1 SGHAT, CDR2 FQNNGV. The J segment lost 3 bases and the V segment lost 1 base, leaving 3 bases of the junction unmatched. This CDR3 reads CASSLGDRGETDTQYF. CDR3 sequence (DNA): TGTGCCAGCAGCTTAGGGGACAGGGGGGAGACAGATACGCAGTATTTT.

The rearrangement joins TRBV4-1 to TRBJ2-5; D is uncertain. This CDR3 spans 14 amino acids. V gave up 4 bases and J gave up 3 bases, with 12 bases separating them. Germline CDR1 is MGHRA and CDR2 is YSYEKL. CDR3 sequence (DNA): TGCGCCAGCAGCCCTGGTTCTGGGAAAGAGACCCAGTACTTC. Translation gives CASSPGSGKETQYF.

In its sample, this clonotype was seen many times. The chain couples TRBV15 to TRBJ1-3; 10 bases match TRBD1. After removal of 8 bases from V and 2 bases from J, the junction contained 3 bases not matched to a gene. The CDR3 consists of 14 residues. CDR1 LNHNV and CDR2 YYDKDF come from the germline V gene (reference sequence). The CDR3 loop reads CATHGQGAGNTIYF. CDR3 bases: TGTGCCACCCATGGACAGGGGGCTGGAAACACCATATATTTT.

This clonotype was counted only a few times. This rearrangement joins TRBV7-9 to TRBJ2-7; D unresolved. The CDR3 contains 14 residues. Germline V gene sequence: CDR1 SEHNR, CDR2 FQNEAQ (reference sequence). Trimming shortened V by 1 base and J by 2 bases, and 9 bases separated the two germline ends. The CDR3 sequence: CASSLGQVPYEQYF. CDR3 coding DNA: TGTGCCAGCAGCTTAGGTCAGGTTCCCTACGAGCAGTACTTC.

The J gene is TRBJ1-4, the V gene TRBV4-1, with D unresolved. This CDR3 has 17 residues. In germline, CDR1 is MGHRA, CDR2 YSYEKL. Deletions cut 3 bases from V and 7 bases from J, with 21 bases between. The CDR3 reads CASSHIGRGSSGEKLFF. The CDR3 coding sequence is TGCGCCAGCAGCCATATAGGTCGAGGCTCTTCTGGTGAAAAACTGTTTTTT.

At least ten counts were recorded for this clonotype. The rearrangement joins TRBV27 to TRBJ1-2, with a weak D call TRBD1 (5 bases). The CDR3 spans 15 residues. V lost 8 bases, J lost 4 bases, and 20 bases lay in between. Germline V gene sequence: CDR1 MNHEY, CDR2 SMNVEV (reference sequence). The CDR3 is CASGGVSEPVYGYTF. CDR3 bases: TGTGCCAGCGGGGGGGTTAGCGAGCCCGTCTATGGCTACACCTTC.

V and J are TRBV12-3 or TRBV12-4 and TRBJ1-5; D possibly corresponds to TRBD1 (5 bases). V was cut by 1 base and J by 2 bases, with 12 bases left in between. The CDR3 extends over 16 amino acids. CDR3 in DNA: TGTGCCAGCAGTTTAGAGTGGGGACTCGGCAATCAGCCCCAGCATTTT. Protein: CASSLEWGLGNQPQHF.

This clonotype was detected many times. The chain links TRBV3-1 to TRBJ1-2; a weak D match, TRBD1 (5 bases). This CDR3 region has 16 residues. V was pared by 2 bases and J by 4 bases, with 17 bases between. Looked up from germline, CDR1 is LGHDT and CDR2 is YNNKEL (reference sequence). The CDR3 here is CASSQLPGRQVYGYTF. CDR3 in DNA: TGTGCCAGCAGCCAACTACCGGGACGGCAAGTCTATGGCTACACCTTC.

The V gene is TRBV5-1, the J gene TRBJ2-1; D may correspond to TRBD1 or TRBD2 (6 bases each). Germline lookup yields CDR1 SGHRS and CDR2 YFSETQ. Deletions cut 4 bases from V and 8 bases from J, with 19 bases between. There are 15 residues in the CDR3. Here the CDR3 reads CASSPKEGGWDEQFF. Written as DNA, the CDR3 is TGCGCCAGCAGCCCGAAGGAGGGGGGATGGGATGAGCAGTTCTTC.

This clonotype was found a few times. This chain connects TRBV28 to TRBJ2-1; 12 nucleotides align to TRBD2. Trimming removed 9 bases from V and 0 bases from J; junction bases left unmatched: 9. Germline V gene sequence: CDR1 MDHEN, CDR2 SYDVKM. The CDR3 totals 17 residues. CDR3 amino acids: CASQTSGGDSSYNEQFF. In DNA, the CDR3 is TGTGCCAGTCAGACTAGCGGGGGCGACAGCTCCTACAATGAGCAGTTCTTC.

This clonotype was recorded many times. The rearrangement uses TRBV11-2 and TRBJ2-7; 9 positions match TRBD1. V shed 6 bases and J 0 bases; nucleotides not matched to a gene: 6. The germline gives CDR1 SGHAT, CDR2 FQNNGV. This CDR3 comprises 15 residues. The CDR3 loop reads CASRLGQGNSYEQYF. The DNA of the CDR3 is TGTGCCAGCAGGCTGGGACAGGGAAACTCCTACGAGCAGTACTTC.

This clonotype was counted ten times or more. The chain has TRBV20-1 and TRBJ2-1; the D is unclear. This CDR3 contains 14 residues. Germline lookup yields CDR1 DFQATT and CDR2 SNEGSKA (reference sequence). Trimming removed 7 bases from V and 0 bases from J, with 13 bases in between. In DNA form, the CDR3 reads TGCAGTGTTGAAAGACGGAGCTCCTACAATGAGCAGTTCTTC. Protein: CSVERRSSYNEQFF.

This clonotype was seen a handful of times. J is TRBJ1-1 and V is TRBV9; TRBD1 aligns across 10 bases. CDR1 is SGDLS, CDR2 YYNGEE, per germline. V lost 4 bases, J lost 3 bases, and 3 bases stayed unmatched. The CDR3 extends over 14 amino acids. CDR3 sequence: CASSTGQGDTEAFF. As DNA, the CDR3 is TGTGCCAGCAGCACCGGACAGGGGGACACTGAAGCTTTCTTT. Variable domain in full (rest from reference TRBV9 and TRBJ1-1): DSGVTQTPKHLITATGQRVTLRCSPRSGDLSVYWYQQSLDQGLQFLIQYYNGEERAKGNILERFSAQQFPDLHSELNLSSLELGDSALYFCASSTGQGDTEAFFGQGTRLTVV.

Concerning this clonotype: This may arise from a read error, as a much more abundant clone is one base away. The genes are TRBV28 and TRBJ2-3, with 10 positions matching TRBD2. This CDR3 spans 15 amino acids. Germline-derived CDR1 and CDR2 are MDHEN and SYDVKM. Trimming took 10 bases from V and 4 from J; bases not matched to a gene: 11. The CDR3 coding sequence is TGTGCCATCAGCCCTACTAGCGGGGTCTCAGATACGCAGTATTTT. This encodes CAISPTSGVSDTQYF.

This clonotype was seen at least ten times. The chain couples TRBV27 to TRBJ2-3; 10 bases are a match to TRBD2. J lost 2 bases, V lost 3 bases, and 8 bases had no gene match. This CDR3 comprises 17 residues. Germline loops: CDR1 MNHEY, CDR2 SMNVEV (reference sequence). The CDR3 sequence is CASSFSGGSSHTDTQYF. CDR3 nucleotide sequence: TGTGCCAGCAGTTTTAGCGGGGGGTCCTCTCACACAGATACGCAGTATTTT.